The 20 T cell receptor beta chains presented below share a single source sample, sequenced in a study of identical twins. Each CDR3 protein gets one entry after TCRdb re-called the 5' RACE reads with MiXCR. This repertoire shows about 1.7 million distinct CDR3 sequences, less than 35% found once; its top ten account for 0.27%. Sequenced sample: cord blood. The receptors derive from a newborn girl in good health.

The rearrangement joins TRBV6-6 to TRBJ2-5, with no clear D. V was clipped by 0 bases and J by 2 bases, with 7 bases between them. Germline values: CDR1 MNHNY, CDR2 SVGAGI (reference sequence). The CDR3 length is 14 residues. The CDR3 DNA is TGTGCCAGCAGTTACTCGAAAGGGCAAGAGACCCAGTACTTC. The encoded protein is CASSYSKGQETQYF.

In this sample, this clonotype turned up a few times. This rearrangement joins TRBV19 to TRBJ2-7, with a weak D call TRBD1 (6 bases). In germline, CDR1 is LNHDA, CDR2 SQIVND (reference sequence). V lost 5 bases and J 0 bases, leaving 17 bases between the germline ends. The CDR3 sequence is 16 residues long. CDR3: CASSPYPGHLSYEQYF. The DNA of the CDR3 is TGTGCCAGTAGTCCCTACCCGGGACACCTCTCCTACGAGCAGTACTTC.

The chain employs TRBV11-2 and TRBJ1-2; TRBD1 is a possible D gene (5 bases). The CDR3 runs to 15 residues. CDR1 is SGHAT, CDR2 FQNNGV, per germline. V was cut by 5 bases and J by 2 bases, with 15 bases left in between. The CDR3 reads CASSPFLAGNYGYTF. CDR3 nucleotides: TGTGCCAGCAGCCCCTTCTTGGCAGGGAACTATGGCTACACCTTC. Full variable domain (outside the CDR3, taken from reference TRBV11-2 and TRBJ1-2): EAGVAQSPRYKIIEKRQSVAFWCNPISGHATLYWYQQILGQGPKLLIQFQNNGVVDDSQLPKDRFSAERLKGVDSTLKIQPAKLEDSAVYLCASSPFLAGNYGYTFGSGTRLTVV.

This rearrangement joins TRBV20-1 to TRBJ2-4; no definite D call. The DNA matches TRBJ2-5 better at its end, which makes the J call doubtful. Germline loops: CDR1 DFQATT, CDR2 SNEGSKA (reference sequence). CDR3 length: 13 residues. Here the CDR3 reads CSARDPAWETQYF. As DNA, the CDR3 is TGCAGTGCTAGAGATCCTGCATGGGAGACCCAGTACTTC.

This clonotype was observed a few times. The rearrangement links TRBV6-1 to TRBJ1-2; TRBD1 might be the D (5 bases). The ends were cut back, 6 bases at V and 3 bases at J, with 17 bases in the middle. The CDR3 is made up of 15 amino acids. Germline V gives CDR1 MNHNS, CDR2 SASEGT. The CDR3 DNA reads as TGTGCCAGCAGCAGGGCGGGATTAGTGGACTATGGCTACACCTTC. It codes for CASSRAGLVDYGYTF.

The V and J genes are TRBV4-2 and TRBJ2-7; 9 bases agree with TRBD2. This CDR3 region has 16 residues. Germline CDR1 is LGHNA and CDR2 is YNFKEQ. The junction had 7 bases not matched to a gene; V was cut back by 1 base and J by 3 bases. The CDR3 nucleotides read TGTGCCAGCAGCCAAGTGTTGGGCGGGAGGGTCTACGAGCAGTACTTC. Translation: CASSQVLGGRVYEQYF.

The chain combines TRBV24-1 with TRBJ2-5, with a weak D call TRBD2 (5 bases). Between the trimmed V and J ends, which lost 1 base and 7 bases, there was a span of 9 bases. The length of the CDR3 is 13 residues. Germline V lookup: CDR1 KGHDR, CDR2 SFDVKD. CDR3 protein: CATSDFGVVTQYF. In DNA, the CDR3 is TGTGCCACCAGTGATTTCGGGGTGGTGACCCAGTACTTC.

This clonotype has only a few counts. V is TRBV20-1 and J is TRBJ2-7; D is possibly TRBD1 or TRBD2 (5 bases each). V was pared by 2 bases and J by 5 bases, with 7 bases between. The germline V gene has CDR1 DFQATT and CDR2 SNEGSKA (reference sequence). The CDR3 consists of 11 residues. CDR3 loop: CSARQGDEQYF. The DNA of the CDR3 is TGCAGTGCTAGACAGGGAGACGAGCAGTACTTC.

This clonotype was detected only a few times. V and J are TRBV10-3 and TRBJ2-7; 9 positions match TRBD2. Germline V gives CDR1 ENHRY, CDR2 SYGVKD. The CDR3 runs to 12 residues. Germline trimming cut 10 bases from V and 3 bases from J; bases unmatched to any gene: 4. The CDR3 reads CATSSGDYEQYF. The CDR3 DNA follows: TGTGCCACCTCTAGCGGGGACTACGAGCAGTACTTC.

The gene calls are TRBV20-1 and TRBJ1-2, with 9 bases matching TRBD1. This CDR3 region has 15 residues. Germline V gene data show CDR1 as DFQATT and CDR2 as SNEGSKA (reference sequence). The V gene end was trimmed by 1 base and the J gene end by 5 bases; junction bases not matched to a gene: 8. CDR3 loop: CSARVATGGGYGYTF. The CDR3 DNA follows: TGCAGTGCTAGAGTGGCGACAGGGGGAGGGTATGGCTACACCTTC.

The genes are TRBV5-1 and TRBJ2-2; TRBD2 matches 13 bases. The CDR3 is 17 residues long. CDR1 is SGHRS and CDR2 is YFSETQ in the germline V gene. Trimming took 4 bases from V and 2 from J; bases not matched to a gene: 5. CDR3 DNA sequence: TGCGCCAGCAGCAAGGGACTAGCGGGGATCAACACCGGGGAGCTGTTTTTT. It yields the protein CASSKGLAGINTGELFF.

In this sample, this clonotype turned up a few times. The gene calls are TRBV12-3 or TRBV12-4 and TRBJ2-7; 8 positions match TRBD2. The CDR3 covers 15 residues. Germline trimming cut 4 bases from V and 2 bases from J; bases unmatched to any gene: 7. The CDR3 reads CASSSESGGPYEQYF. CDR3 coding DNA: TGTGCCAGCAGTTCCGAGAGCGGGGGCCCCTACGAGCAGTACTTC.

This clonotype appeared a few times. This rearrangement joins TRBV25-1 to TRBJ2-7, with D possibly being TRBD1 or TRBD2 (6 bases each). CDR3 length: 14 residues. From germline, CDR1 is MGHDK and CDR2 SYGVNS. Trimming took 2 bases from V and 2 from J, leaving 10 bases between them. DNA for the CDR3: TGTGCCAGCAGTGAAGGGGGGCGAACCTACGAGCAGTACTTC. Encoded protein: CASSEGGRTYEQYF.

This CDR3 is CASTERERGFQETQYF. The CDR3 bases are TGCGCCAGCACCGAGAGAGAGCGGGGGTTCCAAGAGACCCAGTACTTC. The chain recombines TRBV10-1 with TRBJ2-5; TRBD2 matches 8 bases. CDR1 and CDR2 from the germline V gene are WNHNN and SYGVQD (reference sequence). There are 16 residues in the CDR3. The V gene end was trimmed by 7 bases and the J gene end by 1 base; junction bases not matched to a gene: 11.

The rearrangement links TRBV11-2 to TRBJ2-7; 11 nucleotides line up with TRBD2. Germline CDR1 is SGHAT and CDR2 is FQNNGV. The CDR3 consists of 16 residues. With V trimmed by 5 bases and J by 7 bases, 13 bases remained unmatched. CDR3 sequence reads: CASSGSGRGSYNEQYF. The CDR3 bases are TGTGCCAGCAGCGGTAGCGGGAGGGGCTCCTACAATGAGCAGTACTTC.

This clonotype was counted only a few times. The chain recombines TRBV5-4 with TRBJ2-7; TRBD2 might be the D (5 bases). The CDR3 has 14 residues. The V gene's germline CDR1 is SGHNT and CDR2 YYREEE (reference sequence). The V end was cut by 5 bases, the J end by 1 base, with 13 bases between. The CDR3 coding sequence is TGTGCCAGCAGTTTCCAACTAGTATCCTACGAGCAGTACTTC. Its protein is CASSFQLVSYEQYF. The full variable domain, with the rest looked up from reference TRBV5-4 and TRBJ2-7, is ETGVTQSPTHLIKTRGQQVTLRCSSQSGHNTVSWYQQALGQGPQFIFQYYREEENGRGNFPPRFSGLQFPNYSSELNVNALELDDSALYLCASSFQLVSYEQYFGPGTRLTVT.

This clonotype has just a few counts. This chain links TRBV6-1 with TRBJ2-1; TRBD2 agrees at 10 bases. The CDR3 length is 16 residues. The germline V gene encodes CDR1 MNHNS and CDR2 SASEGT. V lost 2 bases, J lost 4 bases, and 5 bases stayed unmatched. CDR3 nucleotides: TGTGCCAGCAGTGAAAGGGGACTAGCGCTTTACAATGAGCAGTTCTTC. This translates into CASSERGLALYNEQFF.

CDR3 region: CASSQDRASPLHF. The CDR3, as DNA: TGCGCCAGCAGCCAAGACAGGGCCTCACCCCTCCACTTT. This chain uses TRBV4-1 with TRBJ1-6; possibly TRBD1 for D (5 bases). The CDR3 extends over 13 amino acids. CDR1 is MGHRA and CDR2 is YSYEKL in the germline V gene. Between the trimmed V and J ends, which lost 0 bases and 10 bases, there was a span of 7 bases.

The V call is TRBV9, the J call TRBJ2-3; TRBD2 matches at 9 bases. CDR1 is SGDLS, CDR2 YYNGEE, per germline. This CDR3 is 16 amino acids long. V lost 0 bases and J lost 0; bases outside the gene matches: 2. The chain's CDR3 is CASSVETSGSTDTQYF. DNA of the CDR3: TGTGCCAGCAGCGTAGAAACTAGCGGGAGCACAGATACGCAGTATTTT.

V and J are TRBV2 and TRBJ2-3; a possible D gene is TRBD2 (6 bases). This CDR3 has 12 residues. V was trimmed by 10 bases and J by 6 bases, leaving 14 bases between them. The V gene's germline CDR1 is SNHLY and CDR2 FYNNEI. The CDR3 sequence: CANSLAPDTQYF. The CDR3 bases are TGTGCCAACAGCCTAGCGCCTGATACGCAGTATTTT. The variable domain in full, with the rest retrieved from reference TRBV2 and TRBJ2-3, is EPEVTQTPSHQVTQMGQEVILRCVPISNHLYFYWYRQILGQKVEFLVSFYNNEISEKSEIFDDQFSVERPDGSNFTLKIRSTKLEDSAMYFCANSLAPDTQYFGPGTRLTVL.